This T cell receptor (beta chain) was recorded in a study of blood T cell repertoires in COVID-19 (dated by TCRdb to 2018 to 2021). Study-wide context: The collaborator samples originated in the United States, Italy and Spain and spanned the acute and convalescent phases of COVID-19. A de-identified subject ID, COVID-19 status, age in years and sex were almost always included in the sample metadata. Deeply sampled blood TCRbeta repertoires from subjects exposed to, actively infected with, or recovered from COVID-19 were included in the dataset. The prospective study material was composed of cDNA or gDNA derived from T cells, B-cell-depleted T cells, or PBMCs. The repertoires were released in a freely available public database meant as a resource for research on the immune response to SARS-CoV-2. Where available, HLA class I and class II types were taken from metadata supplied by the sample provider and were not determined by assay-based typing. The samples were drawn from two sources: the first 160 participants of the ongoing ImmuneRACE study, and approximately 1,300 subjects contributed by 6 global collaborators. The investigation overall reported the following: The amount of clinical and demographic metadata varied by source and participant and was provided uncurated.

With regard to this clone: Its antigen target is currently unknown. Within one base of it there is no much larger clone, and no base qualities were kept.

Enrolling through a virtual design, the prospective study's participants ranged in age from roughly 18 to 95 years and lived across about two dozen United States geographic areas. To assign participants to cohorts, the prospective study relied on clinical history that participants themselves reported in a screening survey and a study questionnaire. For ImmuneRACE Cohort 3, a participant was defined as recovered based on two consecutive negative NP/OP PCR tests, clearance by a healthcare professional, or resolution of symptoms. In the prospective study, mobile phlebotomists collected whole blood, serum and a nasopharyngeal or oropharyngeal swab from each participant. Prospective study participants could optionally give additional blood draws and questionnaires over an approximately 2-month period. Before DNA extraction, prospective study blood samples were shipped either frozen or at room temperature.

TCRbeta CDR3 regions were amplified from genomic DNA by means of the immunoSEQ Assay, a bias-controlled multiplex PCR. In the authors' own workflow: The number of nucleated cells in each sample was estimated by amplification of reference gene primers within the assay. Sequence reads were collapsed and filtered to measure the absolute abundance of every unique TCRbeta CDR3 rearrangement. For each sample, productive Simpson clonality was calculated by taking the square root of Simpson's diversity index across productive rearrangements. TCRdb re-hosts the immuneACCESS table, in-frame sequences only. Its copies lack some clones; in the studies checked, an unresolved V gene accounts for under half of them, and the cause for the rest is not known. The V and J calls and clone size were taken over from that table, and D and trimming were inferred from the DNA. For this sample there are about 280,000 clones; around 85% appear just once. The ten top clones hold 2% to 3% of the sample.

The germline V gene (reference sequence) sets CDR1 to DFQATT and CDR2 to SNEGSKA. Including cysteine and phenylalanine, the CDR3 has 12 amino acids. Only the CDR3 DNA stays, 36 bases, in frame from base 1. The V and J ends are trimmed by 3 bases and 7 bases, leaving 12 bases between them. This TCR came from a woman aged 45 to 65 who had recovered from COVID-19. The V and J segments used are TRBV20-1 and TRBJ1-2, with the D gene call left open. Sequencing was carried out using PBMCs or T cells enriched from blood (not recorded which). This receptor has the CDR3 CSASFLTGGYTF. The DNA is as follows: TGCAGTGCTAGTTTTCTAACGGGTGGCTACACCTTC.